The 17 T cell receptor beta chains below all came from one sample that was sequenced in a study of blood T cell repertoires in COVID-19 (TCRdb year 2020). Libraries came from the immunoSEQ multiplex PCR assay. As stored in TCRdb, this immuneACCESS dataset retains in-frame rearrangements with V and J assigned. A fraction of the clones does not appear; measured against another copy, unresolved V genes explain less than half of the discrepancy, and the remainder lacks a known reason. The sample table contains roughly 250,000 clones; only one count was recorded for 85% to 90% of them. Roughly 3.6% of the sample is taken by the ten largest. The sequenced sample was peripheral blood. These receptors were collected from a woman aged 35 to 49 with acute or convalescent COVID-19.

The table lists this clone with a count of one. The V gene is TRBV3-1 (or the pseudogene TRBV3-2), the J gene TRBJ2-3; 10 nucleotides match TRBD2. Germline assignment: CDR1 LGHDT and CDR2 YNNKEL (reference sequence). This CDR3 is built from 15 residues. V dropped 4 bases and J dropped 0; count of bases not matched to a gene: 1. The DNA for the CDR3 is TGTGCCAGCAGCCGGACTAGCGGAAGCACAGATACGCAGTATTTT. This encodes CASSRTSGSTDTQYF.

The genes are TRBV6-1 and TRBJ1-5, with a possible D match to TRBD1 (6 bases). There are 17 residues in the CDR3. Looked up from germline, CDR1 is MNHNS and CDR2 is SASEGT. V was pared by 2 bases and J by 1 base, with 15 bases between. Here the CDR3 reads CASSEWASTGSNQPQHF. The DNA of the CDR3 is TGTGCCAGCAGTGAATGGGCCTCTACAGGGAGCAATCAGCCCCAGCATTTT.

The genes are TRBV24-1 and TRBJ2-2; TRBD2 matches at 8 bases. This CDR3 comprises 16 residues. Germline trimming cut 4 bases from V and 1 base from J; bases unmatched to any gene: 4. Germline CDR1 KGHDR, CDR2 SFDVKD. The CDR3 sequence: CATSDLSGGNTGELFF. CDR3 DNA sequence: TGTGCCACCAGTGACCTAAGCGGGGGGAACACCGGGGAGCTGTTTTTT.

The CDR3 sequence is CASSLVGTGGRRTEAFF. CDR3 in DNA: TGCGCCAGCAGCTTGGTTGGGACAGGGGGGAGGAGGACTGAAGCTTTCTTT. The chain is built from TRBV5-1 and TRBJ1-1, with 11 bases matching TRBD1. V lost 0 bases to trimming and J lost 5 bases; unmatched junction nucleotides: 9. This CDR3 is built from 17 residues. CDR1 and CDR2 from the germline V gene are SGHRS and YFSETQ. Based on the CDR3 plus reference TRBV5-1 and TRBJ1-1, the full variable domain is KAGVTQTPRYLIKTRGQQVTLSCSPISGHRSVSWYQQTPGQGLQFLFEYFSETQRNKGNFPGRFSGRQFSNSRSEMNVSTLELGDSALYLCASSLVGTGGRRTEAFFGQGTRLTVV.

The chain carries TRBV19 and TRBJ1-1; no firm D call. V was shortened by 4 bases and J by 3 bases, with 12 bases between the two germline ends. This CDR3 is built from 14 residues. The germline V gene has CDR1 LNHDA and CDR2 SQIVND (reference sequence). This CDR3 is CASSNQVGYTEAFF. CDR3 nucleotides: TGTGCCAGTAGTAATCAGGTGGGCTACACTGAAGCTTTCTTT. Filled out from reference TRBV19 and TRBJ1-1, the complete variable domain reads DGGITQSPKYLFRKEGQNVTLSCEQNLNHDAMYWYRQDPGQGLRLIYYSQIVNDFQKGDIAEGYSVSREKKESFPLTVTSAQKNPTAFYLCASSNQVGYTEAFFGQGTRLTVV.

J is TRBJ1-4 and V is TRBV7-9; 7 bases line up with TRBD1. Germline V CDR1 and CDR2: SEHNR, FQNEAQ (reference sequence). The V and J ends lost 1 base and 2 bases, in that order; junction bases with no gene match: 4. CDR3 length equals 16 residues. CDR3 sequence reads: CASSLGRQGTNEKLFF. Here the CDR3 DNA reads TGTGCCAGCAGCTTAGGGCGACAGGGTACTAATGAAAAACTGTTTTTT.

CDR3 sequence: CASSFTRGYGYTF. The CDR3 coding sequence is TGTGCCAGCAGCTTTACCAGGGGGTATGGCTACACCTTC. V and J are TRBV11-1 and TRBJ1-2, with 7 bases matching TRBD1. This CDR3 has 13 amino acids. Trimming at V came to 3 bases and at J to 5 bases, leaving 3 bases not matched to a gene. The V gene's germline CDR1 is SGHAT and CDR2 FQDESV (reference sequence).

The V call is TRBV18, the J call TRBJ1-1, with a tentative D call TRBD1 (5 bases). This CDR3 is built from 14 residues. From germline, CDR1 is KGHSH and CDR2 LQKENI. V lost 1 base and J 1 base, leaving 7 bases between the germline ends. In DNA, the CDR3 is TGTGCCAGCTCACCACGGGGCAGGAACACTGAAGCTTTCTTT. This gives the protein CASSPRGRNTEAFF.

This clone was picked up one time. The rearrangement links TRBV29-1 to TRBJ1-2; no clear D gene. V was shortened by 4 bases and J by 3 bases, with 18 bases between the two germline ends. Germline CDR1 SQVTM, CDR2 ANQGSEA. This CDR3 is built from 15 residues. CDR3 protein: CSVAGGIRDYYGYTF. CDR3 in DNA: TGCAGCGTTGCGGGAGGGATAAGGGATTACTATGGCTACACCTTC.

The V call is TRBV9, the J call TRBJ2-5; D is perhaps TRBD2 (6 bases). V lost 2 bases and J lost 5, with 10 bases in between. In germline, CDR1 is SGDLS, CDR2 YYNGEE. The CDR3 has 13 amino acids. CDR3: CASSVEGWETQYF. Here the CDR3 DNA reads TGTGCCAGCAGCGTGGAGGGGTGGGAGACCCAGTACTTC.

V usage is TRBV7-7 and J usage is TRBJ1-1, with D uncertain. Trimming left V 3 bases short and J 8 bases short, with 13 bases between. The CDR3 runs 13 residues. The V gene's germline CDR1 is SSHAT and CDR2 FNYEAQ (reference sequence). The CDR3 loop is CASSLDSRAEAFF. For the CDR3, the DNA is TGTGCCAGCAGCTTGGACTCCCGGGCCGAAGCTTTCTTT.

The gene calls are TRBV7-2 and TRBJ2-2, with D perhaps matching TRBD1 (5 bases). Germline-derived CDR1 and CDR2 are SGHTA and FQGNSA. The CDR3 is made up of 14 amino acids. Trimming stripped 1 base from V and 6 bases from J, with 9 bases between. DNA for the CDR3: TGTGCCAGCAGCTTAGATTTAGGGGCCGGGGAGCTGTTTTTT. Translating it yields CASSLDLGAGELFF.

This rearrangement joins TRBV30 to TRBJ1-1; possible D gene TRBD1, 5 bases. With 0 bases removed from V and 6 bases from J, the gap between germline ends came to 11 bases. Per the germline V gene, CDR1 is GTSNPN and CDR2 is SVGIG (reference sequence). CDR3 length: 13 amino acids. The CDR3 region is CAWSVRRDAEAFF. The CDR3 DNA follows: TGTGCCTGGAGTGTACGGAGGGACGCTGAAGCTTTCTTT.

The chain joins TRBV5-4 to TRBJ2-1; no reliable D call. Per the germline V gene, CDR1 is SGHNT and CDR2 is YYREEE (reference sequence). The CDR3 loop spans 15 amino acids. The V and J ends lost 3 bases and 4 bases respectively, with 14 bases between them. DNA of the CDR3: TGTGCCAGCAGCTCCCAGAAAGGCGGTTACAATGAGCAGTTCTTC. It yields the protein CASSSQKGGYNEQFF.

Details on this clone: The sample holds other DNA sequences that translate to the same CDR3. The V gene is TRBV7-8, the J gene TRBJ2-2; D not certain. Germline lookup yields CDR1 SGHVS and CDR2 FQNEAQ. The CDR3 spans 14 residues. V lost 9 bases and J lost 4, with 15 bases in between. CDR3 amino acids: CASHGLTRTGELFF. CDR3 in DNA: TGTGCCAGTCACGGTCTGACTCGCACCGGGGAGCTGTTTTTT.

This clone appeared many times. V is TRBV4-1 and J is TRBJ2-5; 10 bases map to TRBD2. In germline, CDR1 is MGHRA, CDR2 YSYEKL. V dropped 0 bases and J dropped 5; count of bases not matched to a gene: 15. The CDR3 spans 19 residues. The CDR3 reads CASSQESAAGGLAWETQYF. DNA of the CDR3: TGCGCCAGCAGCCAAGAATCTGCAGCGGGGGGGCTGGCGTGGGAGACCCAGTACTTC.

The CDR3 loop reads CASSLGGSDRSQGGYTF. In DNA form, the CDR3 reads TGCGCCAGCAGCTTGGGTGGTAGCGACCGCTCACAGGGGGGCTACACCTTC. The chain couples TRBV5-1 to TRBJ1-2, with 7 bases matching TRBD1. Germline loops: CDR1 SGHRS, CDR2 YFSETQ. V lost 0 bases and J lost 8; bases outside the gene matches: 16. This CDR3 is 17 amino acids long. The entire variable domain, with the rest obtained from reference TRBV5-1 and TRBJ1-2, is as follows: KAGVTQTPRYLIKTRGQQVTLSCSPISGHRSVSWYQQTPGQGLQFLFEYFSETQRNKGNFPGRFSGRQFSNSRSEMNVSTLELGDSALYLCASSLGGSDRSQGGYTFGSGTRLTVV.